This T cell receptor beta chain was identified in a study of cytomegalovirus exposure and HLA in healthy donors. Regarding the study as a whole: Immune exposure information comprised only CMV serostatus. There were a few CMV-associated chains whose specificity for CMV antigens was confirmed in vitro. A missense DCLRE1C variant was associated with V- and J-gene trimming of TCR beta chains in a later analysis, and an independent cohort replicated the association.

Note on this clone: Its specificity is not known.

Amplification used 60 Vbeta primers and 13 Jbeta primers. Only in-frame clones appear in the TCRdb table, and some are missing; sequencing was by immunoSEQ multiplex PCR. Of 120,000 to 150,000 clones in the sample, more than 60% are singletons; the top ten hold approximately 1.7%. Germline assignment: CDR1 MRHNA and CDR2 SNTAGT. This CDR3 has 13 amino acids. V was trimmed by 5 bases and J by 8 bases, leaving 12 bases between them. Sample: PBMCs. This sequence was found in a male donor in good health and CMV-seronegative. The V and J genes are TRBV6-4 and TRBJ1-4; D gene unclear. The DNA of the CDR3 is TGTGCCAGCAGTTCCCCGGGTCGAGAAAAACTGTTTTTT. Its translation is CASSSPGREKLFF.